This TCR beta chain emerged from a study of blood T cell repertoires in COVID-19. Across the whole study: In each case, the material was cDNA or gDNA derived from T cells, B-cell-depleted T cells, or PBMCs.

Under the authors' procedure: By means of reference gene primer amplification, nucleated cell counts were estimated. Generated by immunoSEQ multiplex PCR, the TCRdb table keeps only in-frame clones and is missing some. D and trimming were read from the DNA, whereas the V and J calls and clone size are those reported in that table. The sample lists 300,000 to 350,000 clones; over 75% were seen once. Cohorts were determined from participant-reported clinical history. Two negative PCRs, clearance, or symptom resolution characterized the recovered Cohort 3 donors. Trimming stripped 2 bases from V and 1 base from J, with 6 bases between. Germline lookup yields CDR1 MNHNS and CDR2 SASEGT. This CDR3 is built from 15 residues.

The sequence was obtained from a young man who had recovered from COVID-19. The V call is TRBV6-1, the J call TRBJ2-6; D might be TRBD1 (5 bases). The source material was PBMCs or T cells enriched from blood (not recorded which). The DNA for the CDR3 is TGTGCCAGCAGTGAACAGGGTTCTGGGGCCAACGTCCTGACTTTC. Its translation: CASSEQGSGANVLTF.